This paragraph covers one T cell receptor (beta chain) sequence. The data belong to a study of cytomegalovirus exposure and HLA in healthy donors. Researchers ran the PCR with 60 Vbeta and 13 Jbeta primers. Profiled with immunoSEQ multiplex PCR; TCRdb holds only in-frame clones, not every one. The sample carries over 95,000 clones, over 65% recorded once. This CDR3 is 13 amino acids long. CDR1 is SEHNR and CDR2 is FQNEAQ in the germline V gene (reference sequence). Trimming cost V 6 bases and J 4 bases, with 12 bases left between them. Sequencing was done on a sample of PBMCs. This clonotype originated in a woman aged 25 to 39 in good health and CMV-seropositive. The chain combines TRBV7-9 with TRBJ1-2; unclear D gene. The CDR3 here is CASSSTQSYGYTF. CDR3 sequence (DNA): TGTGCCAGCAGTTCCACACAGTCCTATGGCTACACCTTC.